This T cell receptor (beta chain) appears in the sequencing data of a study of cytomegalovirus exposure and HLA in healthy donors (dated by TCRdb to about 2017). Regarding the research as a whole: In an earlier analysis of fewer than 750 of the donors, approximately 260 Gb of sequence data and 100 million or so unique TCR beta sequences from about 180 million T cells were reported. Roughly 320 gigabases of sequencing data and roughly 80 million unique TCR sequences made up an early release that covered some 640 HLA-typed donors. Of the approximately 400 genotyped donors, approximately 80% fell in the genetic ancestry cluster associated with self-reported Caucasian donors. The study was designed to test whether signatures of past pathogen exposure could be identified by cataloging public T cell receptors. The T cell repertoires of 666 subjects were profiled by immunosequencing and related to cytomegalovirus serostatus. Along with the approximately 700-subject first cohort, a separate validation cohort of about 110 different subjects was used. To predict cytomegalovirus infection status, the study brought together high-throughput TCR immunosequencing, statistical association of individual TCRs with disease status, and machine learning. To study patterns of TCR occurrence, a later analysis re-analyzed previously published TCR beta repertoires from 550 to 800 donors and added high-resolution HLA genotyping. Rather than drawing on any new phenotypic data, the later analysis identified candidate immune exposures from TCR beta sequences and the way those sequences occurred across donors. To decide whether each TCR beta V gene segment behaved as functional or pseudogenic, an earlier analysis of fewer than 750 of the donors relied on high-throughput TCR beta sequencing. Donor age, sex, ethnicity and CMV serostatus were collected together with the repertoire data. A later genetic analysis used genome-wide SNP genotypes for about 60% of the roughly 700 donors, treating that subset as a discovery cohort. All discovery cohort repertoires had been generated on a single sequencing platform. Class I and class II HLA loci were covered by the typing at four-digit resolution. Typing coverage differed by locus: A, B, C, DRB1 and DQB1 were typed in about 629-640 donors, DQA1 in 522, DPA1 in roughly 590, and DPB1 in around 440. Five DR-DQ haplotypes were handled as single units for association and clustering, since linkage in the cohort was strong. On average, roughly 240,000 unique TCR beta nucleotide sequences were sequenced per donor among some 430 genotyped donors of the cohort, with roughly a sixth of those sequences being non-productive. The paper as a whole reports these results and caveats: While some public TCRs were present in many individuals, most TCR sequences turned up only very rarely across donors. Because the 87-base-pair reads could not distinguish some IMGT-functional V segments, including TRBV6-2 and TRBV6-3, those segments were excluded. Because HLA typing was unavailable for some donors at each locus, only the typed subset was used in association tests. In the study, roughly 160 TCR beta chains were listed as associated with cytomegalovirus. Sequencing depth was assumed to be roughly uniform across donors in the presence/absence analyses, though that assumption may not hold. In an earlier analysis of approximately 600 of the donors, most TCR beta V segments were observed in productive rearrangements about 90% or about 30% of the time, broadly matching IMGT annotations. In a later analysis, most CMV-associated TCR beta chains were found to appear HLA-restricted, with HLA associations seemingly driven largely by CMV exposure. Linkage disequilibrium might explain the correlated functional status among segregating V segments, but an unknown experimental factor could not be excluded. A later analysis associated 15,000 to 20,000 TCR beta sequences with specific HLA alleles at a false discovery rate of 0.05. A cluster of highly shared sequence variants was judged likely to represent a technical artifact of the sequencing pipeline. A few of the identified cytomegalovirus-associated TCR beta chains were confirmed in vitro to be specific for cytomegalovirus antigens. A later genetic analysis associated a missense DCLRE1C variant with V-gene and J-gene trimming of TCR beta chains, and an independent cohort replicated the association. The only immune exposure information available for the cohort was CMV serostatus. Compared with equally common non-associated chains, HLA-associated TCR beta chains in a later analysis were more clonally expanded and had lower generation probabilities. This cohort had only TCR beta chains sequenced, and the lack of alpha or paired-chain data limited which features could be detected. Compared with the roughly 700-donor mean, donors in an Asian-associated ancestry cluster had fewer N-insertions in productive TCRs, according to a later genetic analysis. Several of the top co-occurrence clusters appeared to be linked to parvovirus B19, influenza, CMV and Epstein-Barr virus, according to a later analysis. In a later analysis, the rate of TCR association differed among HLA loci, with DRB1 alleles having the most associated TCRs and HLA-C alleles having the fewest. Because counts were too low, under 20 rarely observed V segments, including chromosome 9 orphons, were left out of the earlier analysis of about 500 of the donors. When HLA alleles, especially DR and DQ, strongly co-occurred, TCR associations were difficult to assign to individual alleles. The classifier was reported to diagnose cytomegalovirus status with high specificity and sensitivity in both the original and validation cohorts. According to the authors, the approach could potentially be generalized to other disease states and immunological phenotypes. A further reported finding was that TCR beta sequences accurately predicted the HLA-A and HLA-B alleles for most subjects in the first cohort.

The cohort comprised approximately 700 healthy bone marrow donors. All cohort members were sampled while nominally healthy, although unrecorded immune exposures were likely present. The donor was CMV seropositive and belonged to the group of 270 or so seropositive cohort members. Each donor provided a peripheral blood sample, and peripheral blood mononuclear cells were used for TCR beta sequencing. Genomic DNA extraction from the blood cell samples was performed with the Qiagen DNeasy Blood Extraction Kit. This clone was picked up a small number of times. The clone's antigen remains unknown. A junction end diverges from the germline sequence, so it may reflect a read error. Library prep was done by the immunoSEQ multiplex PCR assay. For the multiplex PCR, a mixture combining 60 forward primers for TCR Vbeta segments and 13 reverse primers for TCR Jbeta segments was used. Amplification of the CDR3 region of rearranged TCR beta genes was performed with a multiplex PCR assay on genomic DNA. On the Illumina HiSeq System, the amplified TCR beta libraries were sequenced as 87-base-pair reads. The authors' pipeline ran thus. In a later analysis, 80 million or so unique TCR beta chains were counted across the approximately 620 repertoires, and roughly 11 million of these chains were shared by at least two donors. Raw reads were error-corrected and collapsed into unique sequences by a nearest-neighbor algorithm in which closely related sequences were merged to remove PCR and sequencing errors. To assign V, D and J gene segments, CDR3 sequences were aligned to IMGT reference sequences. For a sequence to be retained, a match of at least six nucleotides to both a V gene segment and a J gene segment was required. A rearrangement counted as productive if the CDR3 had no stop codons and remained in frame with V and J, and every other rearrangement counted as non-productive. CDR3 was defined by IMGT convention, running from the second conserved V-encoded cysteine to the conserved J-encoded phenylalanine. The earlier analysis of about 590 of the donors excluded sequences that lacked an unambiguous match to a single V gene segment. An earlier analysis of 587 of the donors classified V segments as functional when productive rearrangements were above 56.7% and as segregating when the standard deviation between donors was above 5%. A statistical classification framework was developed to diagnose cytomegalovirus status using the catalog of TCR beta chain sequences. A later analysis assigned V and J genes by comparing TCR nucleotide sequences with IMGT/GENE-DB human TR gene sequences. The TCRdist pipeline was used in a later analysis to assign CDR3 sequences and most-parsimonious VDJ recombination scenarios. In a later analysis, each TCR beta chain was defined by its CDR3 amino acid sequence together with its V-gene family, and reads without a unique V-gene family were excluded. A later analysis removed 550 to 700 highly shared, low-generation-probability nucleotide sequences to deal with suspected cross-contamination and a sequencing artifact. In a later analysis, a clonal expansion index was calculated for each public chain from normalized within-repertoire ranks of inferred template counts. A later analysis computed generation probabilities with a VDJ recombination model fitted to out-of-frame rearrangements, and checked the results against IGoR. In a later analysis, hypergeometric tests were used to score TCR-TCR, TCR-HLA and TCR-CMV co-occurrence, with a repertoire-size bias correction applied to TCR pairs. False discovery rates were estimated in a later analysis by permuting HLA or CMV assignments 20 times. In a later analysis, co-occurring TCRs were grouped with DBSCAN, and TCRdist sequence similarity was added when clustering was performed within HLA-allele-positive subsets. Co-occurrence clustering excluded repertoires with fewer than 30,000 or more than 120,000 public chains, plus five with anomalous nucleotide sharing. Drawn from immuneACCESS, this table holds only the in-frame rearrangements with V and J called that TCRdb kept. Clones are partly lost; checked studies trace under half to an unresolved V gene and leave the rest unexplained. D and trimming come from the DNA, and the V and J calls and clone size come from that table. The sample records about 120,000 clones, roughly 65% of which are singletons. The ten largest make up 10% of the sample.

In the germline V gene, CDR1 corresponds to MNHEY and CDR2 to SVGAGI. The CDR3 covers 13 residues, taking in both the cysteine and the phenylalanine. Only the CDR3 DNA is retained, 39 bases long and in frame from the first base. The clonotype was recovered from a middle-aged man in good health and CMV-seropositive. The source material was PBMCs. The rearranged chain carries TRBV6-5 and TRBJ1-4; a confident D gene designation cannot be given. The DNA sequence follows: TGTGCCAGCAGTGACTCCCAACTTGCCAAACTGTTTTTT. The resulting protein is CASSDSQLAKLFF.